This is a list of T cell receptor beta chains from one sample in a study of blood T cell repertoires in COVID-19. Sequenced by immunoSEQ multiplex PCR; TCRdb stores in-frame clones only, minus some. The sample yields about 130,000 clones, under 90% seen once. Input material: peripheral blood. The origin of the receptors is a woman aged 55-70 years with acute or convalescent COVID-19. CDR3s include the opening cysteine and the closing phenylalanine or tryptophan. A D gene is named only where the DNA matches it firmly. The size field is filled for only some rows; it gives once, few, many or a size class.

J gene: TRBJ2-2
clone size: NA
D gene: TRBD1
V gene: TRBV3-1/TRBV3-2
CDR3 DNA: TGTGCCAGCAGCCAGGCGGTACAGGGGGCGGGCGGGGAGCTGTTTTTT
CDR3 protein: CASSQAVQGAGGELFF

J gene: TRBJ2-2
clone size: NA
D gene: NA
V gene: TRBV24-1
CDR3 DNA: TGTGCCACCAGCCGACAGTCCGTATCGTCCGGGGAGCTGTTTTTT
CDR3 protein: CATSRQSVSSGELFF

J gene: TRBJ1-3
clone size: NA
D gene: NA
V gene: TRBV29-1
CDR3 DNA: TGCAGCGTCAGGGTAGCCGCAGGAAACACCATATATTTT
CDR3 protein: CSVRVAAGNTIYF

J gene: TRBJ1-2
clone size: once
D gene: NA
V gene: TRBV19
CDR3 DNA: TGTGCCAGTAGTATAGACCCCCGGGACACCTATGGCTACACCTTC
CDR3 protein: CASSIDPRDTYGYTF

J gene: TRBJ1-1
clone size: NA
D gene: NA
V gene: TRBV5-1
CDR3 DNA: TGCGCCAGCAGCTTGGCTTTGGACAGGAACACTGAAGCTTTCTTT
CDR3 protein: CASSLALDRNTEAFF

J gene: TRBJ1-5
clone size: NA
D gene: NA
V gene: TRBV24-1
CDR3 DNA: TGTGCCACCAGTGATCCTCATCAGCCCCAGCATTTT
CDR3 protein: CATSDPHQPQHF

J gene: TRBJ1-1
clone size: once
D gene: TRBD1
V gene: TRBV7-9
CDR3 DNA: TGTGCCAGCAGCTCTTGGACAGGGAGGACTGAAGCTTTCTTT
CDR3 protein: CASSSWTGRTEAFF

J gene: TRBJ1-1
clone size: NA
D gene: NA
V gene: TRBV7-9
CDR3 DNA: TGTGCCAGCAGCTTAGAATGGGGAGGCACTGAAGCTTTCTTT
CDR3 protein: CASSLEWGGTEAFF

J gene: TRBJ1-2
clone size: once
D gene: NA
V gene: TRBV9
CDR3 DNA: TGTGCCAGCAGCGTAGCGACAGACGCTTTAGGTGGCTACACCTTC
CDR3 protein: CASSVATDALGGYTF

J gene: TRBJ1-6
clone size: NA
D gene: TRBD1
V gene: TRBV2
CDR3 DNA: TGTGCCGGCGTACAGGGGTACAATTCACCCCTCCACTTT
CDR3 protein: CAGVQGYNSPLHF

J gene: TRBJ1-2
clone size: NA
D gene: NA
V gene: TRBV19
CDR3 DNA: TGTGCCAGTAGTGTGACCAGGGGAAGCTACACCTTC
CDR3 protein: CASSVTRGSYTF

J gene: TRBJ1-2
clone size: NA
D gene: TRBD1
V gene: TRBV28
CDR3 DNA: TGTGCCAGCAGTCCATCTCCGGGACAGGCCTATGGCTACACCTTC
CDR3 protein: CASSPSPGQAYGYTF

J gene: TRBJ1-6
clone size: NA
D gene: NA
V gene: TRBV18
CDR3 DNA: TGTGCCAGCTCACCCACCGCCATCGGGTCCGTTAATTCACCCCTCCACTTT
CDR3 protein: CASSPTAIGSVNSPLHF

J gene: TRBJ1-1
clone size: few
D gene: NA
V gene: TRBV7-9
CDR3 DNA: TGTGCCAGCATACTTTCCGGGACAGAAGCTTTCTTT
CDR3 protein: CASILSGTEAFF

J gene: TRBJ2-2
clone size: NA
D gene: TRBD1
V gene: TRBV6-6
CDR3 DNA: TGTGCCACGTTGACAGGGAAGGACACCGGGGAGCTGTTTTTT
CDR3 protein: CATLTGKDTGELFF

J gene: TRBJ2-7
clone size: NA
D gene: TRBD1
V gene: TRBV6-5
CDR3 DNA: TGTGCCAGCAGTCGAGGGGACAGGGGAGGCGAGCAGTACTTC
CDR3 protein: CASSRGDRGGEQYF

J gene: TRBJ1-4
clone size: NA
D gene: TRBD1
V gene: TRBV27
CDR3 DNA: TGTGCCAGCAGCCAGCGCGGGACAGGCCGTGAAAAACTGTTTTTT
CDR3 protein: CASSQRGTGREKLFF

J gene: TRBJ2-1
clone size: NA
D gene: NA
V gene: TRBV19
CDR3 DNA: TGTGCCAGTAGTTGGCAGGCAGAAAGCTCCTACAATGAGCAGTTCTTC
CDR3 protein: CASSWQAESSYNEQFF

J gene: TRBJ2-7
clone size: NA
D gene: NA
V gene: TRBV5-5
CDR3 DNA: TGTGCCAGCCGCCCCGAGGGGACAACTTGGGGCTACGAGCAGTACTTC
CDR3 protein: CASRPEGTTWGYEQYF

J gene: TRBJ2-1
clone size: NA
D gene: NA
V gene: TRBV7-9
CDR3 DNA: TGTGCCAGCAGCCCCCGCGAGGACAATGAGCAGTTCTTC
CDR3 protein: CASSPREDNEQFF

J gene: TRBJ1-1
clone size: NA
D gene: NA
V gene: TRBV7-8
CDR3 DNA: TGTGCCAGCAGCTCAGGGAGGACTGAAGCTTTCTTT
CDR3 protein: CASSSGRTEAFF

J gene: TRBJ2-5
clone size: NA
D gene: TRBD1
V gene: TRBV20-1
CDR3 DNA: TGCAGTGCTAGTGGACAGGGTTATGAGACCCAGTACTTC
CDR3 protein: CSASGQGYETQYF

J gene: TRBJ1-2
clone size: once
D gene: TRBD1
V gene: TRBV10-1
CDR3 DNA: TGCGCCAGCAGTGCAACAGGGGATAGAGATGGCTACACCTTC
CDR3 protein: CASSATGDRDGYTF

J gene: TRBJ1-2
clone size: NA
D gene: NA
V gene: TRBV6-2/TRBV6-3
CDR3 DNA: TGTGCCAGCAGCCAAGGGACTCCGGGCTATTATGGCTACACCTTC
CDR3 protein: CASSQGTPGYYGYTF

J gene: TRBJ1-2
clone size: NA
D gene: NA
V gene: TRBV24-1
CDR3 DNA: TGTGCCACCAGTGCAGCCGGGACAAGTGGGATCTATGGCTACACCTTC
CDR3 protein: CATSAAGTSGIYGYTF

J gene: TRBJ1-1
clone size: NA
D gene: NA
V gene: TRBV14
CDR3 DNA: TGTGCCAGCAGCCAAACAGGATCGGGCACTGAAGCTTTCTTT
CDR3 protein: CASSQTGSGTEAFF

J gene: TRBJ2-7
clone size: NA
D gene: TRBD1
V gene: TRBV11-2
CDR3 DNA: TGTGCCAGCAGCCTACCCCCGGGACAGACAGTCCGCTTC
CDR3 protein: CASSLPPGQTVRF

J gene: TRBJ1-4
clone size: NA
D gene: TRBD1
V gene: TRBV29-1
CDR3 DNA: TGCAGCGTTGATTCGACAGGGAGAAATGAAAAACTGTTTTTT
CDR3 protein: CSVDSTGRNEKLFF

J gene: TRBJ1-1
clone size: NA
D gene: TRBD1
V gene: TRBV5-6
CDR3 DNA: TGTGCCAGCAGCTTAGGTGGAGGAGGGCAGGGGGCTGAAGCTTTCTTT
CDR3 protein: CASSLGGGGQGAEAFF

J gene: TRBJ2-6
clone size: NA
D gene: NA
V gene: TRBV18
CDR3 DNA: TGTGCCAGCTCCCCATCCGTAGCACCCTCTGGGGCCAACGTCCTGACTTTC
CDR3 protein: CASSPSVAPSGANVLTF

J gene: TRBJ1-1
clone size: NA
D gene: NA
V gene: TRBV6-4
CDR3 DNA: TGTGCCAGCAGTGAAAGCTCGAACACTGAAGCTTTCTTT
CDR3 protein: CASSESSNTEAFF

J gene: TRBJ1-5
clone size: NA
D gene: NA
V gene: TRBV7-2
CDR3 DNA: TGTGCCAGCAGCTCCTTGGACAGTAATCAGCCCCAGCATTTT
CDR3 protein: CASSSLDSNQPQHF

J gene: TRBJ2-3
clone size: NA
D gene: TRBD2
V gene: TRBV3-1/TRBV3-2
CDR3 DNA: TGTGCCAGCAGCCTTAGCGGGGGATCAGATACGCAGTATTTT
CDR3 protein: CASSLSGGSDTQYF

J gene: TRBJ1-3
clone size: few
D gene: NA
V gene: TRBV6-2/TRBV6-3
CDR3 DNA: TGTGCCAGCAGTAAAAGACAGTCTGGAAACACCATATATTTT
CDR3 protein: CASSKRQSGNTIYF

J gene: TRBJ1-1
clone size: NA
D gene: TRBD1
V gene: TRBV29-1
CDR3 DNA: TGCAGCGCAGGACAGGGGGCGGGGGAGACTGAAGCTTTCTTT
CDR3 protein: CSAGQGAGETEAFF

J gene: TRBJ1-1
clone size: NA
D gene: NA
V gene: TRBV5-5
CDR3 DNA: TGTGCCAGCAGCTTCGGGGGTGACACTGAAGCTTTCTTT
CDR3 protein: CASSFGGDTEAFF

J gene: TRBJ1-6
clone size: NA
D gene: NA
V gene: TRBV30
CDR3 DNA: TGTGCCTGGAGTCTCCGAGTCGGGGGGCAGGGAAATTCACCCCTCCACTTT
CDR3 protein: CAWSLRVGGQGNSPLHF

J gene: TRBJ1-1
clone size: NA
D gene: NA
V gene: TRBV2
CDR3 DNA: TGTGCCAGCAGTGGCGGAACGGGAGTTCCGGCTTTCTTT
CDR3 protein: CASSGGTGVPAFF

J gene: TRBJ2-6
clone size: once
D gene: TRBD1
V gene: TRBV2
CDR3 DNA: TGTGCCAGCAGCGCCGACGGGACAGGGAATGGGGCCAACGTCCTGACTTTC
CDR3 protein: CASSADGTGNGANVLTF

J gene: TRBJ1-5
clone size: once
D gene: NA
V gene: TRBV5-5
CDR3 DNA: TGTGCCAGCAGCCCGGGGGGGGTGTGGAATCAGCCCCAGCATTTT
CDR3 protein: CASSPGGVWNQPQHF

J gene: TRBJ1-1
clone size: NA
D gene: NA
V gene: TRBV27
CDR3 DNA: TGTGCCAGCAGTCCAGTGGCTTCGAACACTGAAGCTTTCTTT
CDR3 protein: CASSPVASNTEAFF

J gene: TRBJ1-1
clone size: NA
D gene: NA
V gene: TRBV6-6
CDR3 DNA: TGTGCCAGCAGTTACTCCCGTGGAGCCATGAACACTGAAGCTTTCTTT
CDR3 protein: CASSYSRGAMNTEAFF

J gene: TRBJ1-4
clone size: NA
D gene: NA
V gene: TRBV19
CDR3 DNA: TGTGCCAGTAGTGGGCACATCGATGAAAAACTGTTTTTT
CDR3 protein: CASSGHIDEKLFF

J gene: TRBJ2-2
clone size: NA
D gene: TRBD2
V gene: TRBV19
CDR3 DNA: TGTGCCAGTACCTCTTCCGGGGGGGCGCGGGGCACCGGGGAGCTGTTTTTT
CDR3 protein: CASTSSGGARGTGELFF

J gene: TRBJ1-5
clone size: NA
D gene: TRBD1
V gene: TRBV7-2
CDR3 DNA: TGTGCCAGCAGCTTAGTGGGACAGGGGGCGATGAATCAGCCCCAGCATTTT
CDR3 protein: CASSLVGQGAMNQPQHF

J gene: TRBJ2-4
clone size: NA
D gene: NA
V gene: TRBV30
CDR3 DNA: TGTGCCTGGAGTGGACAGATAAAAAACATTCAGTACTTC
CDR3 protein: CAWSGQIKNIQYF

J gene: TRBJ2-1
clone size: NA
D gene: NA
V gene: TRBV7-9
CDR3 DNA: TGTGCCAGCGCGGGGAGTAATGAGCAGTTCTTC
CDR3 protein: CASAGSNEQFF

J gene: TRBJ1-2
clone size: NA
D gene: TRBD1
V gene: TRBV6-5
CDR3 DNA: TGTGCCAGCTCGGACAGGGATTTTGGCTACACCTTC
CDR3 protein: CASSDRDFGYTF

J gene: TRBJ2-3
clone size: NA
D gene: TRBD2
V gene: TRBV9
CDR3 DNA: TGTGCCAGCAGTGGAAAAGCGGGGGCGGTTACAGATACGCAGTATTTT
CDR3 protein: CASSGKAGAVTDTQYF

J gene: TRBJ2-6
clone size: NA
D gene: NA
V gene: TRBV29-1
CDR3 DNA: TGCAGCGTGGTGGGGGGAGGATTCTCTGGGGCCAACGTCCTGACTTTC
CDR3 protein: CSVVGGGFSGANVLTF

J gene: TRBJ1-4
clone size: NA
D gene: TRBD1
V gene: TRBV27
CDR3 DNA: TGTGCCAGCAGATCAACCCGGGACAGGGTCTTTGAAAAACTGTTTTTT
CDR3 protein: CASRSTRDRVFEKLFF